This T cell receptor beta chain was sequenced in a study of molecular identifiers for immune sequencing clone quantification. The sorting of naive CD8 T cells used the CD8+CD4-CCR7+CD45RA+ phenotype. Germline CDR1 and CDR2: SQVTM and ANQGSEA. The CDR3 consists of 14 residues. V was cut by 0 bases and J by 1 base, with 7 bases left in between. Many counts were recorded for this clonotype. Its antigen remains unidentified. TCRdb independently ran MiXCR on the PCR reads; one entry per CDR3 protein. The sample holds some 40,000 distinct CDR3 sequences, approximately 18% seen once. General study findings and limits: Effector cells had over 98% of their molecules in clones above 20 RNA copies, while naive cells had under 1%.

The chain recombines TRBV29-1 with TRBJ2-1, with D tentatively TRBD2 (5 bases). Sequenced sample: naive CD8+ T cells from blood, with Jurkat cell RNA spiked in. The subset was: FACS-sorted CD8+CD4-CCR7+CD45RA+ naive T cells. The clonotype was recovered from a human donor in good health. Some libraries in this study had Jurkat cell RNA spiked in. Here the CDR3 DNA reads TGCAGCGTTGAAGATAGCGTGTCCTACAATGAGCAGTTCTTC. Translation: CSVEDSVSYNEQFF.